This T cell receptor (beta chain) is from a study of cytomegalovirus exposure and HLA in healthy donors. Study outcomes and limitations: Within an earlier analysis, most TCR beta V segments proved productive either about 87% or about 30% of the time. The classifier was said to identify cytomegalovirus status with high specificity and sensitivity. Analyses of presence/absence relied on an assumption of roughly uniform sequencing depth across donors. HLA-A and HLA-B allele assignments for most subjects were reportedly predicted accurately using TCR beta sequences.

For this clone: As yet, its antigen is unknown.

With 4 bases removed from V and 2 bases from J, the gap between germline ends came to 9 bases. The CDR3 has 13 residues. Germline V gene data show CDR1 as SGHRS and CDR2 as YFSETQ. PCR was performed using 60 Vbeta and 13 Jbeta primers. Here immunoSEQ multiplex PCR was the method, and the copy in TCRdb shows in-frame clones only, minus some. The table lists about 160,000 clones, roughly 74% of them singletons, with 4.9% in the top ten. This chain links TRBV5-1 with TRBJ1-2, with D perhaps TRBD1 (5 bases). The sequence was obtained from a male donor in good health and CMV-seronegative. Specimen: PBMCs. The chain's CDR3 is CASSMDINYGYTF. DNA for the CDR3: TGCGCCAGCAGCATGGACATCAACTATGGCTACACCTTC.